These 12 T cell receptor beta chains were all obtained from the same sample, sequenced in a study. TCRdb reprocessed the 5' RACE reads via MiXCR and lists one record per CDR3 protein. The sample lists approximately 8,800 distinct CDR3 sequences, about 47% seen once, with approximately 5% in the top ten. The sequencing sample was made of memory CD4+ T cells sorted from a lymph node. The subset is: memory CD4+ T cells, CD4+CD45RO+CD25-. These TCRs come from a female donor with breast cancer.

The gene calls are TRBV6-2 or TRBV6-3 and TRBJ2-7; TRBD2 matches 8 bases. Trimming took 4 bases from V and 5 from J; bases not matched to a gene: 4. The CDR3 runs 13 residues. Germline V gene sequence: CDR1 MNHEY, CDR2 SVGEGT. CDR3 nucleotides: TGTGCCAGCAGTTCAAGCGGGAGCGACGAGCAGTACTTC. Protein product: CASSSSGSDEQYF.

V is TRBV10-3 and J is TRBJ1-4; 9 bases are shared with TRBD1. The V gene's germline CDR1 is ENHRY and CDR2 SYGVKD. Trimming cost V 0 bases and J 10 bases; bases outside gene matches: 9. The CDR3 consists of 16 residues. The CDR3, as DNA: TGTGCCATCAGTGAGTCGACGGACAGGGGAGTTGGAAAACTGTTTTTT. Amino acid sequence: CAISESTDRGVGKLFF.

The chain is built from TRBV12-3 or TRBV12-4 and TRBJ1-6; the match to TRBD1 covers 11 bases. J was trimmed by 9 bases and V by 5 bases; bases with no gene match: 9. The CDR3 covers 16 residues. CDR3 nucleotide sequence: TGTGCCAGCAGTCGGACAGGGGGCGGGTTCCGTTCACCCCTCCACTTT. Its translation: CASSRTGGGFRSPLHF.

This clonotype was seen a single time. The CDR3, as DNA: TGCGCCAGCAGCCTCGACAGCTATAGCAATCAGCCCCAGCATTTT. This gives the protein CASSLDSYSNQPQHF. The gene calls are TRBV4-1 and TRBJ1-5; possible D gene TRBD1, 5 bases. CDR3 length equals 15 residues. Germline lookup yields CDR1 MGHRA and CDR2 YSYEKL. The V gene lost 4 bases and the J gene lost 0 bases, with 10 bases spanning the gap.

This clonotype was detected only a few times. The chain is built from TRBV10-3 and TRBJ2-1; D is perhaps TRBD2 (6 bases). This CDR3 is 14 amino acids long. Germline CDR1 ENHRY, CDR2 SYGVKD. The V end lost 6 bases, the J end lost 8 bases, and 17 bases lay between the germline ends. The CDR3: CAIRGLTGSDEQFF. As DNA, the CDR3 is TGTGCCATCAGGGGACTCACTGGCAGCGATGAGCAGTTCTTC.

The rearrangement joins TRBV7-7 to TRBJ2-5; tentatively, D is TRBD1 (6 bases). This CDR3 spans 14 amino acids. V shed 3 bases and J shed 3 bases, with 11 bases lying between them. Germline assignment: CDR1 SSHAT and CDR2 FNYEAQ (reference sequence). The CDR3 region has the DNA TGTGCCAGCAGCTTCGGCAGGGGCGAAGAGACCCAGTACTTC. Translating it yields CASSFGRGEETQYF.

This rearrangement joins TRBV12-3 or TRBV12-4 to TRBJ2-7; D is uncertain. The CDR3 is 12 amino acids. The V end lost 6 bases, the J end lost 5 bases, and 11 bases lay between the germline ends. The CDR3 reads CASRPGSDEQYF. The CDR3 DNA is TGTGCCAGCAGACCTGGGTCCGACGAGCAGTACTTC.

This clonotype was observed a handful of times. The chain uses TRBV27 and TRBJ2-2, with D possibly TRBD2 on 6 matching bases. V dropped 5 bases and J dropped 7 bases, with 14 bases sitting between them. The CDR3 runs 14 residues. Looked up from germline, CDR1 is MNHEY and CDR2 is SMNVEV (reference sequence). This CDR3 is CASSLKTGDGELFF. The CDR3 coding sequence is TGTGCCAGCAGTCTAAAAACGGGAGACGGGGAGCTGTTTTTT.

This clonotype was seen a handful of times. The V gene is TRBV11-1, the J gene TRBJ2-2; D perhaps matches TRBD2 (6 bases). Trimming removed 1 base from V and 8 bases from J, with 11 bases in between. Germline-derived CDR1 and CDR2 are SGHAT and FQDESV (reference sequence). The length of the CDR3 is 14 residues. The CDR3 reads CASSLVLASGELFF. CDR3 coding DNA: TGTGCCAGCAGCTTAGTACTAGCAAGTGGGGAGCTGTTTTTT. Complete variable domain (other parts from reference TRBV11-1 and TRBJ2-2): EAEVAQSPRYKITEKSQAVAFWCDPISGHATLYWYRQILGQGPELLVQFQDESVVDDSQLPKDRFSAERLKGVDSTLKIQPAELGDSAMYLCASSLVLASGELFFGEGSRLTVL.

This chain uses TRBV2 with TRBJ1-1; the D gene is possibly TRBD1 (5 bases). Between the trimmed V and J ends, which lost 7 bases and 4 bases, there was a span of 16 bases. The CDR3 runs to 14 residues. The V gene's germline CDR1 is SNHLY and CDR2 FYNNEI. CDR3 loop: CASTQGTLSTEAFF. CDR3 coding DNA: TGTGCCAGCACCCAGGGCACTCTATCCACTGAAGCTTTCTTT.

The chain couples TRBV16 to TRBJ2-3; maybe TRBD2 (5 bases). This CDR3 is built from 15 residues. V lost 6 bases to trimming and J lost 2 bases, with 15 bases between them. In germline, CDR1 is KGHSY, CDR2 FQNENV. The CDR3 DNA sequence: TGTGCCAGCAGTCGCCGGGGTCTTCTCACAGATACGCAGTATTTT. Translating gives CASSRRGLLTDTQYF.

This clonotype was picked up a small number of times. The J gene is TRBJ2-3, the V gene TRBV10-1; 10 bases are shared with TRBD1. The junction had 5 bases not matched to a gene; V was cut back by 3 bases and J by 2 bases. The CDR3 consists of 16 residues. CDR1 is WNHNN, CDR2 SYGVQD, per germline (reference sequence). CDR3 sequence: CASSDPGQGLTDTQYF. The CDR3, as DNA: TGCGCCAGCAGTGACCCGGGACAGGGGCTCACAGATACGCAGTATTTT.